This passage covers 10 T cell receptor beta chains from one sample sequenced in a study of T cells in Graves' hyperthyroidism and ophthalmopathy. Regions amplified from RNA transcripts were the TCR beta CDR3 regions. HTBI primers were used for first-round RT-PCR of the TCR CDR3. TCRdb ran MiXCR on the multiplex PCR reads and lists one entry per CDR3 protein. Altogether hundreds of thousands of distinct CDR3 sequences are present, approximately 25% being singletons, with the ten largest covering about 11%. Sequenced material: blood. The receptors originated from a woman aged 30 to 39 with Graves' ophthalmopathy.

This chain uses TRBV5-1 with TRBJ2-7; 13 bases line up with TRBD2. CDR1 is SGHRS and CDR2 is YFSETQ in the germline V gene. With 2 bases clipped from V and 5 bases from J, the junction kept 10 bases outside the gene matches. The CDR3 is 17 residues long. This chain's CDR3 is CASSLTWTSGRGDEQYF. Written as DNA, the CDR3 is TGCGCCAGCAGCTTAACCTGGACTAGCGGGAGAGGGGACGAGCAGTACTTC.

Notes on this clonotype: A much larger clone lies one base from this, so it may be a read error. Likely a read error: the CDR3 ends without its conserved phenylalanine or tryptophan. V usage is TRBV6-1 and J usage is TRBJ2-3; 8 bases fit TRBD2. Trimming at V came to 7 bases and at J to 4 bases, leaving 13 bases not matched to a gene. The CDR3 extends over 16 amino acids. The V gene's germline CDR1 is MNHNS and CDR2 SASEGT. The DNA for the CDR3 is TGTGCCAGCAAATCTCGGGGGGGCCGAAAAGCAGATACGCAGTATTGT. As protein: CASKSRGGRKADTQYC.

This clonotype has ten or more counts. The gene calls are TRBV25-1 and TRBJ2-2; TRBD2 might be the D (7 bases). The V end was cut by 4 bases, the J end by 7 bases, with 19 bases between. CDR3 length equals 16 residues. Germline loops: CDR1 MGHDK, CDR2 SYGVNS. The CDR3 loop is CASSGTGTRGDGELFF. In DNA, the CDR3 is TGTGCCAGCAGTGGCACAGGGACCCGGGGGGACGGGGAGCTGTTTTTT.

Ten or more counts support this clonotype. CDR3 loop: CASSPSGGNPYEQYF. In DNA form, the CDR3 reads TGTGCCAGCAGCCCAAGCGGGGGGAATCCCTACGAGCAGTACTTC. This chain connects TRBV7-3 to TRBJ2-7, with 9 bases fitting TRBD2. The germline gives CDR1 SGHTA, CDR2 FQGTGA. The CDR3 has 15 residues. J was trimmed by 2 bases and V by 5 bases; bases with no gene match: 7.

The V gene is TRBV6-1, the J gene TRBJ2-2; no clear D. Germline V gives CDR1 MNHNS, CDR2 SASEGT. The V end lost 3 bases, the J end lost 4 bases, and 6 bases lay between the germline ends. The CDR3 has 13 residues. CDR3 region: CASSDKATGELFF. CDR3 nucleotides: TGTGCCAGCAGTGACAAGGCCACCGGGGAGCTGTTTTTT.

The chain is built from TRBV4-2 and TRBJ2-7, with 8 bases aligning to TRBD1. The CDR3 sequence is 15 residues long. V gave up 4 bases and J gave up 5 bases; unmatched junction bases: 10. CDR1 and CDR2 (germline): LGHNA, YNFKEQ. The CDR3 nucleotides are TGTGCCAGCAGCCGAACTGGACAGGGTCTGGACGAGCAGTACTTC. It encodes CASSRTGQGLDEQYF.

This clonotype was seen repeatedly, ten times or more. The chain combines TRBV6-1 with TRBJ1-2; the match to TRBD1 covers 7 bases. The V and J ends lost 3 bases and 6 bases, in that order; junction bases with no gene match: 4. The CDR3 totals 13 residues. CDR1 MNHNS and CDR2 SASEGT come from the germline V gene. The CDR3 region has the DNA TGTGCCAGCAGTGATGCGACAGGGAATGGCTACACCTTC. Encoded protein: CASSDATGNGYTF.

With regard to this clonotype: A much larger clone differs by one base, so this may be a read error. For the CDR3, the DNA is TGTGCCGGCAGTTTATATCAGGGACCCACTGAAGCTTTCTTT. Translated, it gives CAGSLYQGPTEAFF. The chain recombines TRBV27 with TRBJ1-1; a possible D gene is TRBD1 (5 bases). The CDR3 covers 14 residues. Germline V gene data show CDR1 as MNHEY and CDR2 as SMNVEV (reference sequence).

This clonotype was recorded at least ten times. The chain carries TRBV7-8 and TRBJ1-1, with 7 bases matching TRBD1. Germline V lookup: CDR1 SGHVS, CDR2 FQNEAQ. The J segment lost 1 base and the V segment lost 4 bases, leaving 6 bases of the junction unmatched. The CDR3 is 15 amino acids. CDR3 residues: CASSSRTGTNTEAFF. As DNA, the CDR3 is TGTGCCAGCAGCTCGAGGACAGGCACGAACACTGAAGCTTTCTTT.

This clonotype has just one count. This chain links TRBV20-1 with TRBJ1-5; no firm D call. V was trimmed by 1 base and J by 4 bases, leaving 14 bases between them. CDR1 is DFQATT, CDR2 SNEGSKA, per germline (reference sequence). CDR3 length equals 15 residues. The CDR3 region is CSARGLEGGNQPQHF. CDR3 nucleotide sequence: TGCAGTGCTAGAGGGTTGGAGGGAGGGAATCAGCCCCAGCATTTT.